A selection of T cell receptor beta chains follows, all from one sample in a study of blood T cell repertoires in COVID-19. Assay used: immunoSEQ multiplex PCR; TCRdb lists only in-frame clones, some missing. The sample consists of around 240,000 clones, approximately 82% of them appearing once. Sequenced: peripheral blood. Receptors were obtained from an elderly woman with acute or convalescent COVID-19. The CDR3 runs from the conserved cysteine through the conserved F or W. The D gene is left open where the match is weak. Some rows have no size entry. The others give once, few or many, or a class for an expanded clone.

clone size	V gene	J gene	D gene	CDR3 protein	CDR3 DNA
NA	TRBV20-1	TRBJ1-3	NA	CSASTDVGRVGNTIYF	TGCAGTGCTAGTACCGATGTGGGGCGAGTAGGAAACACCATATATTTT
NA	TRBV7-2	TRBJ1-4	NA	CASSSRSGTNEKLFF	TGTGCCAGCAGCTCCCGAAGCGGAACTAATGAAAAACTGTTTTTT
NA	TRBV14	TRBJ1-1	NA	CASSPQAWRNTEAFF	TGTGCCAGCAGCCCGCAGGCCTGGCGGAACACTGAAGCTTTCTTT
NA	TRBV5-1	TRBJ2-7	TRBD2	CASSASSGGSYEQYF	TGCGCCAGCAGCGCCTCTAGCGGGGGGTCCTACGAGCAGTACTTC
once	TRBV29-1	TRBJ1-1	TRBD1	CGGGTGVTEAFF	TGCGGCGGGGGAACAGGGGTCACTGAAGCTTTCTTT
once	TRBV7-8	TRBJ1-6	NA	CASSSRAAGFNSPLHF	TGTGCCAGCAGCTCAAGGGCAGCGGGGTTCAACTCACCCCTCCACTTT
NA	TRBV9	TRBJ2-1	NA	CASSSSFQPYNEQFF	TGTGCCAGCAGCTCTAGCTTTCAGCCCTACAATGAGCAGTTCTTC
NA	TRBV28	TRBJ1-5	TRBD1	CASRPDRGSNQPQHF	TGTGCCAGCAGGCCCGACAGGGGGAGCAATCAGCCCCAGCATTTT
NA	TRBV15	TRBJ1-5	TRBD1	CATSSGRGYSNQPQHF	TGTGCCACCAGCAGCGGCAGGGGGTATAGCAATCAGCCCCAGCATTTT
NA	TRBV15	TRBJ2-3	NA	CATSRDLGAADTQYF	TGTGCCACCAGCAGAGATCTTGGAGCGGCAGATACGCAGTATTTT
NA	TRBV6-5	TRBJ2-3	NA	CASSRGISTDTQYF	TGTGCCAGCAGTCGCGGGATCTCCACAGATACGCAGTATTTT
once	TRBV4-3	TRBJ1-1	TRBD1	CASSQIPGTVNTEAFF	TGCGCCAGCAGCCAGATACCCGGGACAGTGAACACTGAAGCTTTCTTT
once	TRBV4-3	TRBJ2-2	TRBD2	CASSHPRGAGTGELFF	TGCGCCAGCAGCCACCCGCGGGGGGCGGGTACCGGGGAGCTGTTTTTT
NA	TRBV19	TRBJ2-3	NA	CASKLRRNTDTQYF	TGTGCCAGTAAGCTTCGGAGGAACACAGATACGCAGTATTTT
NA	TRBV4-1	TRBJ1-2	NA	CASSQVAGGYGYTF	TGCGCCAGCAGCCAGGTCGCCGGGGGATATGGCTACACCTTC
NA	TRBV5-1	TRBJ1-2	NA	CASSLRQPSDGYTF	TGCGCCAGCAGCTTGAGACAGCCCTCCGATGGCTACACCTTC
NA	TRBV5-6	TRBJ2-7	TRBD1	CASSLGRGQDYEQYF	TGTGCCAGCAGCTTGGGACGGGGACAGGACTACGAGCAGTACTTC
few	TRBV30	TRBJ1-1	NA	CAWSVEEVDTEAFF	TGTGCCTGGAGTGTAGAGGAAGTCGACACTGAAGCTTTCTTT
NA	TRBV7-9	TRBJ2-5	TRBD2	CASSLDVGTRETQYF	TGTGCCAGCAGCTTAGATGTAGGGACTAGGGAGACCCAGTACTTC
NA	TRBV19	TRBJ2-2	TRBD1	CASSRDRAGTGELFF	TGTGCCAGTAGCAGAGACAGGGCTGGGACCGGGGAGCTGTTTTTT
NA	TRBV11-3	TRBJ1-1	TRBD1	CASSHGTGTKEAFF	TGTGCCAGCAGCCACGGGACAGGGACAAAAGAAGCTTTCTTT
NA	TRBV19	TRBJ1-2	TRBD1	CASREGASYGYTF	TGTGCCAGTAGGGAGGGGGCGAGCTATGGCTACACCTTC
NA	TRBV9	TRBJ1-6	TRBD1	CASSNRDRGHSPNSPLHF	TGTGCCAGCAGCAACCGGGACAGGGGCCATTCCCCTAATTCACCCCTCCACTTT
NA	TRBV7-2	TRBJ2-1	NA	CASSLAYRGGEQFF	TGTGCCAGCAGCTTAGCGTACAGGGGGGGTGAGCAGTTCTTC
NA	TRBV9	TRBJ2-2	TRBD1	CASSSGQDPTGELFF	TGTGCCAGCAGCTCCGGACAGGACCCCACCGGGGAGCTGTTTTTT
NA	TRBV9	TRBJ1-1	TRBD1	CASSAHRGTDGNTEAFF	TGTGCCAGCAGCGCCCACAGGGGGACTGATGGGAACACTGAAGCTTTCTTT
NA	TRBV7-2	TRBJ1-2	NA	CASSFDRYYGYTF	TGTGCCAGCAGCTTCGACAGGTACTATGGCTACACCTTC
NA	TRBV5-4	TRBJ1-2	TRBD1	CASSKTGPTNYGYTF	TGTGCCAGCAGCAAGACAGGGCCTACTAACTATGGCTACACCTTC
few	TRBV11-2	TRBJ1-1	TRBD1	CASSSPPGTGVTEAFF	TGTGCCAGCAGCTCCCCTCCCGGGACAGGGGTTACTGAAGCTTTCTTT
NA	TRBV19	TRBJ1-1	NA	CASSIQMNTEAFF	TGTGCCAGTAGTATTCAAATGAACACTGAAGCTTTCTTT
few	TRBV14	TRBJ2-5	NA	CASSPTTLRGETQYF	TGTGCCAGCAGCCCCACAACCCTAAGGGGAGAGACCCAGTACTTC